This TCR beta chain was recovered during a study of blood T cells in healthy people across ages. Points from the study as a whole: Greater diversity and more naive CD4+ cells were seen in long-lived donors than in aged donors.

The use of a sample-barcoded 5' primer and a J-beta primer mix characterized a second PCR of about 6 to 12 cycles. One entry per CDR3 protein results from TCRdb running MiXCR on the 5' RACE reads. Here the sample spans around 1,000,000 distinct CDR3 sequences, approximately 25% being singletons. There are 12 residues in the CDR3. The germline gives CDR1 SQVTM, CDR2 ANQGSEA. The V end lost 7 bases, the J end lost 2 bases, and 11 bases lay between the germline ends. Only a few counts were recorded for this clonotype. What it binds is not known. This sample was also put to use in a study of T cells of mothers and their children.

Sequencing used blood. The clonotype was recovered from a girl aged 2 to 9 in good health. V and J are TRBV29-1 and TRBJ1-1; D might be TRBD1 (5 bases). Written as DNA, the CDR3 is TGCAGCGCGGCAGGGTTAAACACTGAAGCTTTCTTT. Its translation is CSAAGLNTEAFF.